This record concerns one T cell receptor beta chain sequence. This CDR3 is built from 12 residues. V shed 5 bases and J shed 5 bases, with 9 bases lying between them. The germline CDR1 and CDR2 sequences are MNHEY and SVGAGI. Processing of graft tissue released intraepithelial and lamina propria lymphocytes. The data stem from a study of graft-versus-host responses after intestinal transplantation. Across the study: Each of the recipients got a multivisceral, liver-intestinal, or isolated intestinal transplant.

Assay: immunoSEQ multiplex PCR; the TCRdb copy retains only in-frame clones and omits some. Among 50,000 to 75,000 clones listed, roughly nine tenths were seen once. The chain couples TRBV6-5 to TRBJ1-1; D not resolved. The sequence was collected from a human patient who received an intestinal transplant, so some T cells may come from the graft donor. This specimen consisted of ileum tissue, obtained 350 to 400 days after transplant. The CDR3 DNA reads TGTGCCAGCAGTGTACTCGTAACTGAAGCTTTCTTT. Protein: CASSVLVTEAFF.